This TCR beta chain was sequenced during a study of shared clonotypes between healthy human individuals. Overall study results and limits: Between a handful of donors, naive CD4 clonotypes were shared at a level of approximately 5%. What naive subsets generally showed was a larger estimated richness than memory subsets showed.

The DNA input per sorted-subset replicate PCR was around 200 ng, corresponding to tens of thousands of T cell genomes. Sequencing was performed with immunoSEQ multiplex PCR; in TCRdb, only in-frame clones are kept and a portion is missing. The data contain over a million clones, roughly 97% of them singletons. With regard to this clone: Its specificity is not known.

Germline CDR1 MGHRA, CDR2 YSYEKL. V dropped 1 base and J dropped 6 bases, with 11 bases sitting between them. The length of the CDR3 is 14 residues. The clonotype was recovered from a man aged 30-40 years in good health. The chain recombines TRBV4-1 with TRBJ2-3; no clear D. Sequenced material: naive CD4+ T cells sorted from blood. Subset meaning: CD45RA+ positively selected. The CDR3 sequence: CASSQVVNYDTQYF. CDR3 DNA sequence: TGCGCCAGCAGCCAAGTTGTAAATTACGATACGCAGTATTTT.